This T cell receptor (beta chain) was obtained from a study of CD8 T cells in ankylosing spondylitis. This clonotype was recorded at least ten times. Its antigen is not identified. Quantitative 5'-RACE was performed with molecular barcodes, and it yielded the TCR beta libraries. MiXCR, run by TCRdb on the 5' RACE reads, gives a single entry per CDR3 protein. The table has some 200,000 distinct CDR3 sequences, 25% to 30% seen once. Regarding the study as a whole: Blood from ankylosing spondylitis patients appeared to carry a characteristic eight-variant TCR beta motif. Disease-linked clones had a CD8+ phenotype and relatively low frequency in peripheral blood. There was reportedly significant enrichment of clones that were disease-linked in matched ankylosing spondylitis synovial fluid.

V was pared by 0 bases and J by 7 bases, with 4 bases of the junction left unmatched. This CDR3 comprises 15 residues. CDR1 and CDR2 from the germline V gene are LGHNA and YSLEER. The chain uses TRBV4-3 and TRBJ1-4; TRBD1 agrees at 8 bases. The clonotype was recovered from a male donor with ankylosing spondylitis or in good health (not recorded which). Sequencing was performed on blood, either unsorted or a sorted T cell fraction (not recorded which). This chain's CDR3 is CASSQDATGAEKLFF. The CDR3 nucleotides read TGCGCCAGCAGCCAAGATGCGACAGGGGCTGAAAAACTGTTTTTT.